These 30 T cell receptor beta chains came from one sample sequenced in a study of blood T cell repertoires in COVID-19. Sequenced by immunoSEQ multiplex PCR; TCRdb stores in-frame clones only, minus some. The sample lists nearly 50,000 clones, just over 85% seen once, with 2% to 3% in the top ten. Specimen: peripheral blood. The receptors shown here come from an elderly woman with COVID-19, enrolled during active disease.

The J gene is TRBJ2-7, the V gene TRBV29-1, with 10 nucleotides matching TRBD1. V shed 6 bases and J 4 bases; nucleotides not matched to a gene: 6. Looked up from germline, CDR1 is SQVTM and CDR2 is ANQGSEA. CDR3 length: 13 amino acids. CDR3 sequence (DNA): TGCAGCGTGTGGGACAGGGGCCAGTACGAGCAGTACTTC. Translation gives CSVWDRGQYEQYF.

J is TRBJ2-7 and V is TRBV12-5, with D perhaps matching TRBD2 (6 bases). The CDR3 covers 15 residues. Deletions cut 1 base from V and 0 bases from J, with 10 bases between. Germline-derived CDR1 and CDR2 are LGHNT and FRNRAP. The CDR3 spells CASGLEGRSSYEQYF. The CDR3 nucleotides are TGTGCTAGTGGTTTGGAAGGGAGGAGCTCCTACGAGCAGTACTTC. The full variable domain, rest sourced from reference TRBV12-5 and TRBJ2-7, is DARVTQTPRHKVTEMGQEVTMRCQPILGHNTVFWYRQTMMQGLELLAYFRNRAPLDDSGMPKDRFSAEMPDATLATLKIQPSEPRDSAVYFCASGLEGRSSYEQYFGPGTRLTVT.

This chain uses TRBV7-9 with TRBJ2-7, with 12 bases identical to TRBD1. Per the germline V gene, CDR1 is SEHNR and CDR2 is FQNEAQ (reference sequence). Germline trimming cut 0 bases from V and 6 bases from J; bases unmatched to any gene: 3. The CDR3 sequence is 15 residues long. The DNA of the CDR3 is TGTGCCAGCAGCTTAGCGGGACAGGGGGCGCGCGAGCAGTACTTC. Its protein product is CASSLAGQGAREQYF.

The DNA of the CDR3 is TGTGCCAGCAGCGCGGAGACCCAGTACTTC. Protein: CASSAETQYF. The chain employs TRBV7-8 and TRBJ2-5; D call uncertain. The CDR3 has 10 amino acids. V was trimmed by 5 bases and J by 5 bases, leaving 3 bases between them. Germline assignment: CDR1 SGHVS and CDR2 FQNEAQ.

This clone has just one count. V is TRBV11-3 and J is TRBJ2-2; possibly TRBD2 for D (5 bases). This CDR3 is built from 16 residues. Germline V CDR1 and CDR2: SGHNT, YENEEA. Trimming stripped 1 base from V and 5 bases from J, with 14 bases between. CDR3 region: CASSLVAGLGTGELFF. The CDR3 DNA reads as TGTGCCAGCAGCTTAGTTGCAGGACTGGGGACCGGGGAGCTGTTTTTT.

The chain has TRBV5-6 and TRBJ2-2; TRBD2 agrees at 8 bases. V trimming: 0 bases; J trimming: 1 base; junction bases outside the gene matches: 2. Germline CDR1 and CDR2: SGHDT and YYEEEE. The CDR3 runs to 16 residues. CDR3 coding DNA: TGTGCCAGCAGCTTGGGCCTAGCGGGGAACACCGGGGAGCTGTTTTTT. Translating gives CASSLGLAGNTGELFF.

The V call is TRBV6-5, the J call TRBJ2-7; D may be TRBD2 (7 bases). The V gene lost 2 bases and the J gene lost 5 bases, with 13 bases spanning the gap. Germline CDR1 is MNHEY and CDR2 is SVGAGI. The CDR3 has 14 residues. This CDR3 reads CASSYRRGAHEQYF. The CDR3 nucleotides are TGTGCCAGCAGTTACCGTCGGGGGGCCCACGAGCAGTACTTC.

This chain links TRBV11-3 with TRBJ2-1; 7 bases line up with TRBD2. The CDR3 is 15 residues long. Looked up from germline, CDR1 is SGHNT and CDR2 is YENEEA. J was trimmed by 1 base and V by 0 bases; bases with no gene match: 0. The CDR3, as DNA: TGTGCCAGCAGCTTAGATAGCGGGTCCTACAATGAGCAGTTCTTC. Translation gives CASSLDSGSYNEQFF.

The CDR3, as DNA: TGTGCCAGTAAGCCGGGACAGGGGGCTGAAAAACTGTTTTTT. Translated, it gives CASKPGQGAEKLFF. The genes are TRBV19 and TRBJ1-4; TRBD1 matches 12 bases. Germline values: CDR1 LNHDA, CDR2 SQIVND (reference sequence). V gave up 7 bases and J gave up 7 bases; unmatched junction bases: 4. CDR3 length equals 14 residues.

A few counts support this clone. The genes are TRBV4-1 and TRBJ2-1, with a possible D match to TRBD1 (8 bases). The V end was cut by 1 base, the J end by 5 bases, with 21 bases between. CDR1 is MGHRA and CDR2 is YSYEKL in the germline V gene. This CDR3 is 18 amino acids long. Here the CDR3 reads CASSQAQRGRGLHNEQFF. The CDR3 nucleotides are TGCGCCAGCAGCCAAGCCCAGCGGGGCAGGGGGCTCCACAATGAGCAGTTCTTC.

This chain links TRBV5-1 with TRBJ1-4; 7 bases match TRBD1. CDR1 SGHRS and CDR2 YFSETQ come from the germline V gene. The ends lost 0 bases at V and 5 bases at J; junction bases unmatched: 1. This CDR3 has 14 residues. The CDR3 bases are TGCGCCAGCAGCTTGGGACAGGGAAATGAAAAACTGTTTTTT. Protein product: CASSLGQGNEKLFF.

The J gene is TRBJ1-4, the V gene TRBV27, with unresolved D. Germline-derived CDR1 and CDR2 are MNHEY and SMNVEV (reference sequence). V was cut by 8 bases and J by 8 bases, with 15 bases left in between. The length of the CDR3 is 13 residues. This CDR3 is CASLLARREKLFF. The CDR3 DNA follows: TGTGCCAGCCTACTGGCCAGGCGCGAAAAACTGTTTTTT. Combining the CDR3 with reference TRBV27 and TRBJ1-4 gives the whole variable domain EAQVTQNPRYLITVTGKKLTVTCSQNMNHEYMSWYRQDPGLGLRQIYYSMNVEVTDKGDVPEGYKVSRKEKRNFPLILESPSPNQTSLYFCASLLARREKLFFGSGTQLSVL.

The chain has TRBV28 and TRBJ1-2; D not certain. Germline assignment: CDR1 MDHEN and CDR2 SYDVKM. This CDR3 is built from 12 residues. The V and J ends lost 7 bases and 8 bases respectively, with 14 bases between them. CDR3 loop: CASTAGLKGYTF. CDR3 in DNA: TGTGCCAGCACGGCAGGCTTGAAGGGCTACACCTTC.

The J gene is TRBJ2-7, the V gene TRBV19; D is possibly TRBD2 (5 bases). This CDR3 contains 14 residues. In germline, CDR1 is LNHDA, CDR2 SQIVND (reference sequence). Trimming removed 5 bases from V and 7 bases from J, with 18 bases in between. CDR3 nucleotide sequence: TGTGCCAGTAGTGAGGGCCCGGGGAAGGATGAGCAGTACTTC. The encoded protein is CASSEGPGKDEQYF. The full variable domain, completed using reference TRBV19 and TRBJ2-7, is DGGITQSPKYLFRKEGQNVTLSCEQNLNHDAMYWYRQDPGQGLRLIYYSQIVNDFQKGDIAEGYSVSREKKESFPLTVTSAQKNPTAFYLCASSEGPGKDEQYFGPGTRLTVT.

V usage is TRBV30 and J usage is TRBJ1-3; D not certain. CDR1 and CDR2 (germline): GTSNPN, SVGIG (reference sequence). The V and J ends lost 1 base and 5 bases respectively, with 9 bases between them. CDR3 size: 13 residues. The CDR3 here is CAWSGGYRNTIYF. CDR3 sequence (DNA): TGTGCCTGGAGTGGCGGATATCGAAACACCATATATTTT.

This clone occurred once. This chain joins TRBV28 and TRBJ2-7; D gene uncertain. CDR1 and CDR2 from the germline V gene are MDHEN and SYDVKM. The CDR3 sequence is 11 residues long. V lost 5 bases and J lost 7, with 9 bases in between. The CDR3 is CASSLRREQYF. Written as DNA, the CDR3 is TGTGCCAGCAGTCTCCGTAGAGAGCAGTACTTC. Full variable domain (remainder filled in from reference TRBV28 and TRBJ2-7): DVKVTQSSRYLVKRTGEKVFLECVQDMDHENMFWYRQDPGLGLRLIYFSYDVKMKEKGDIPEGYSVSREKKERFSLILESASTNQTSMYLCASSLRREQYFGPGTRLTVT.

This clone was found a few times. In DNA form, the CDR3 reads TGTGCCAGCAGTGGATCACAAACCGGGGAGCTGTTTTTT. Its protein is CASSGSQTGELFF. The genes are TRBV2 and TRBJ2-2; D remains unclear. Germline CDR1 is SNHLY and CDR2 is FYNNEI. CDR3 length equals 13 residues. Trimming removed 4 bases at V and 5 bases at J, with 8 bases between.

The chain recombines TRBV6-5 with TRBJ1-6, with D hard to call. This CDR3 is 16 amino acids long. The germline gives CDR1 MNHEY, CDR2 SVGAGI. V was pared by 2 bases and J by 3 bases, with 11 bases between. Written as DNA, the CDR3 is TGTGCCAGCAGTTACGCCCGGCGGCGCTATAATTCACCCCTCCACTTT. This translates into CASSYARRRYNSPLHF.

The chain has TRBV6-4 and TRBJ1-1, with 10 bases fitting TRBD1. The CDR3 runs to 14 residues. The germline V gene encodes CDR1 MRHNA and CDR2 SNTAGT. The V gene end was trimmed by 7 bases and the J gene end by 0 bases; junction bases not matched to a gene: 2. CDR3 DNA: TGTGCCAGCAAGGGGACAGGGGTGAACACTGAAGCTTTCTTT. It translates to CASKGTGVNTEAFF.

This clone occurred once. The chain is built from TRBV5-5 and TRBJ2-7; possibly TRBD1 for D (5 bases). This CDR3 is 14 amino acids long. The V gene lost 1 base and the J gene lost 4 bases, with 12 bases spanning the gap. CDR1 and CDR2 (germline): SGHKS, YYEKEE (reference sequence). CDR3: CASSLLRQPYEQYF. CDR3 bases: TGTGCCAGCAGCTTGCTGCGACAGCCTTACGAGCAGTACTTC.

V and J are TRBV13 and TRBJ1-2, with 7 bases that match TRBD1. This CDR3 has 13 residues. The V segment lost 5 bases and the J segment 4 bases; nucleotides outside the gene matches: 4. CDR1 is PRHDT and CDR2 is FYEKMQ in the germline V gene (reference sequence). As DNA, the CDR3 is TGTGCCAGCAGCGTGGGACAGCTCTATGGCTACACCTTC. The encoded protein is CASSVGQLYGYTF.

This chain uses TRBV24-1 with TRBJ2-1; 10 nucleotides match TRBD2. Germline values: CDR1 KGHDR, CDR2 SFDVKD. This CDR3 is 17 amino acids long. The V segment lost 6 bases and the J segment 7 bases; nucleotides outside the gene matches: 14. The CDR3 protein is CATSPRGAGGFVNEQFF. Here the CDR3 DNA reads TGTGCCACCAGTCCACGGGGAGCGGGAGGGTTTGTGAATGAGCAGTTCTTC.

The CDR3 is CASSPRDTSYEQYF. In DNA, the CDR3 is TGTGCCAGCAGCCCCAGGGACACCTCCTACGAGCAGTACTTC. This chain connects TRBV9 to TRBJ2-7; the D gene is possibly TRBD1 (6 bases). Germline CDR1 is SGDLS and CDR2 is YYNGEE. The CDR3 extends over 14 amino acids. The V and J ends lost 4 bases and 0 bases respectively, with 11 bases between them. Supplemented by reference TRBV9 and TRBJ2-7, the full variable domain reads DSGVTQTPKHLITATGQRVTLRCSPRSGDLSVYWYQQSLDQGLQFLIQYYNGEERAKGNILERFSAQQFPDLHSELNLSSLELGDSALYFCASSPRDTSYEQYFGPGTRLTVT.

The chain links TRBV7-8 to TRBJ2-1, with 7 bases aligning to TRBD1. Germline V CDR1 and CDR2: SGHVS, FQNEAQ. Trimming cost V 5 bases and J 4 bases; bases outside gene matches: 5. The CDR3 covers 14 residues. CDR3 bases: TGTGCCAGCAGCCCATCGGACAGGTACAATGAGCAGTTCTTC. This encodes CASSPSDRYNEQFF.

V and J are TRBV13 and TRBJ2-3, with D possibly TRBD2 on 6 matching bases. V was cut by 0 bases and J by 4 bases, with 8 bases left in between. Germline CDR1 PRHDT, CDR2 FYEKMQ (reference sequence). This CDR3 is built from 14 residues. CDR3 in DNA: TGTGCCAGCAGCTTAGGCCCGGGGGCAGATACGCAGTATTTT. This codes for CASSLGPGADTQYF.

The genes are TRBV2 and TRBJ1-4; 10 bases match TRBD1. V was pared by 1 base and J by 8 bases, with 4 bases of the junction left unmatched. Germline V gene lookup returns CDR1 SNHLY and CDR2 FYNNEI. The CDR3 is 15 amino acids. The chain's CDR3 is CASSEVGQGWEKLFF. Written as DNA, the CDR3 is TGTGCCAGCAGTGAAGTGGGACAGGGGTGGGAAAAACTGTTTTTT.

CDR3 in amino acids: CASSRLAGGQETQYF. The DNA of the CDR3 is TGCGCCAGCAGCAGACTAGCGGGGGGCCAAGAGACCCAGTACTTC. The gene calls are TRBV5-1 and TRBJ2-5; 13 bases match TRBD2. The CDR3 extends over 15 amino acids. Germline V gene sequence: CDR1 SGHRS, CDR2 YFSETQ. The V and J ends lost 4 bases and 1 base, in that order; junction bases with no gene match: 1.

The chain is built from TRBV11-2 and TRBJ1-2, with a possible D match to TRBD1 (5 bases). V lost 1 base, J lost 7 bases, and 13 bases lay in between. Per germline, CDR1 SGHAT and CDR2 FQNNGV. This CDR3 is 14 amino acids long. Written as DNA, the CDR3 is TGTGCCAGCAGCTTAGGCCGGACAACCGGTGGCTACACCTTC. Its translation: CASSLGRTTGGYTF.

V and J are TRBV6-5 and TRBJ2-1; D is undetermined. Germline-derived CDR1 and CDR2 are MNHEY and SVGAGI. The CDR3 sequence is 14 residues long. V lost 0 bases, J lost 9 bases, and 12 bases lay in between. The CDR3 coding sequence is TGTGCCAGCAGTTACTCTCGAGGTATCGGTGAGCAGTTCTTC. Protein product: CASSYSRGIGEQFF.

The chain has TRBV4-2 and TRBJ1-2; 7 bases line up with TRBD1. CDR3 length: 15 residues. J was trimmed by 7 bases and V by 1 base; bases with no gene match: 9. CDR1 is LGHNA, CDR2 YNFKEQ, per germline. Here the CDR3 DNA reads TGTGCCAGCAGCCAAGGAGGGGGCGCATTCGGTGGCTACACCTTC. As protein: CASSQGGGAFGGYTF.